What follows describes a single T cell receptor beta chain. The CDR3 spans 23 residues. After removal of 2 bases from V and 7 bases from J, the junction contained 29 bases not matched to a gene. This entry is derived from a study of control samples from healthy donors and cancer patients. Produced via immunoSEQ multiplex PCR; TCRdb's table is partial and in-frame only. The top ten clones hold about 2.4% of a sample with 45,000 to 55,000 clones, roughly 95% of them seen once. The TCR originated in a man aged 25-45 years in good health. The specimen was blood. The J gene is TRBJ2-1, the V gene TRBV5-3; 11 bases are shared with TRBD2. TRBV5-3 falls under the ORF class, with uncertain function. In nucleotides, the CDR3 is TGTGCCAGAAGCTTCCAAATGTTTGGGAGACTAGCGGGATCATACCCAGGGGGGAATGAGCAGTTCTTC. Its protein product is CARSFQMFGRLAGSYPGGNEQFF.